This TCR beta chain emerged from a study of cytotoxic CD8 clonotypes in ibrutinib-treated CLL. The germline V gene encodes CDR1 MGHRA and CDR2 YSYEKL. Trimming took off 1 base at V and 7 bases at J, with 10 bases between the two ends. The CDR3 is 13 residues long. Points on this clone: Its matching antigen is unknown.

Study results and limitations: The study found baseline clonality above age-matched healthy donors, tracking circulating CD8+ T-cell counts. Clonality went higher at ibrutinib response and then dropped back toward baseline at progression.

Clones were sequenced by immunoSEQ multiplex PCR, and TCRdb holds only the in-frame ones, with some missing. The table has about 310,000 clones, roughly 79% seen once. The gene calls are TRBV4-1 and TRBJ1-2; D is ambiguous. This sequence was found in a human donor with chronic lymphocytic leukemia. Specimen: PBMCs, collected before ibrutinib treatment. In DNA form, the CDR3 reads TGCGCCAGCAGCCAAGGGACCCAACCTGGCTACACCTTC. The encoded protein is CASSQGTQPGYTF.